The rows below give T cell receptor beta chains drawn from one sample of a study of blood T cells in healthy people across ages. MiXCR, applied by TCRdb to the 5' RACE reads, yields one record per CDR3 protein. The data show 1,300,000 or so distinct CDR3 sequences, almost 60% seen once. The sample taken for sequencing was blood. The receptors derive from a man younger than 30 in good health. The CDR3 runs from the conserved cysteine through the conserved F or W. D genes are given only for firm matches. Clone size is not always given. Where it is, it says once, few, many or a class for expanded clones.

d_gene: TRBD1
j_gene: TRBJ1-1
abundance: NA
v_gene: TRBV6-2/TRBV6-3
CDR3nt: TGTGCCAGCAGTTTGATCGGTGATCCGGGACAGTCGAACACTGAAGCTTTCTTT
CDR3aa: CASSLIGDPGQSNTEAFF

d_gene: TRBD2
j_gene: TRBJ2-7
abundance: NA
v_gene: TRBV27
CDR3nt: TGTGCCAGCAGTTGGGAGGGACCAGGCTCCTACGAGCAGTACTTC
CDR3aa: CASSWEGPGSYEQYF

d_gene: NA
j_gene: TRBJ1-6
abundance: NA
v_gene: TRBV4-1
CDR3nt: TGCGCCGGCAGCCAAGACGGATCCCCGATTGGGTCGTCTTCACCCCTCCACTTT
CDR3aa: CAGSQDGSPIGSSSPLHF

d_gene: NA
j_gene: TRBJ2-3
abundance: NA
v_gene: TRBV20-1
CDR3nt: TGCAGTGCTGGCCTTCCGGGCAGCCAATTGAGGGATACGCAGTATTTT
CDR3aa: CSAGLPGSQLRDTQYF

d_gene: NA
j_gene: TRBJ1-2
abundance: NA
v_gene: TRBV3-1
CDR3nt: TGTGCCAGCAGCCAAGATCGAGCTGGCTACACCTTC
CDR3aa: CASSQDRAGYTF

d_gene: TRBD1
j_gene: TRBJ1-4
abundance: once
v_gene: TRBV6-6
CDR3nt: TGTGCCAGCAGTTACCAGGACAGGGCGACCAAAAATGAAAAACTGTTTTTT
CDR3aa: CASSYQDRATKNEKLFF

d_gene: NA
j_gene: TRBJ1-1
abundance: few
v_gene: TRBV12-3/TRBV12-4
CDR3nt: TGTGCCAGCAGTTTCGTTCAGGGAGGGGCTGAAGCTTTCTTT
CDR3aa: CASSFVQGGAEAFF

d_gene: TRBD1
j_gene: TRBJ1-2
abundance: NA
v_gene: TRBV27
CDR3nt: TGTGCCAGCAGTTTCATAGGACAGGCCCTCCTTTATGGTTACACCTTC
CDR3aa: CASSFIGQALLYGYTF

d_gene: NA
j_gene: TRBJ2-7
abundance: NA
v_gene: TRBV27
CDR3nt: TGTGCCAGCAAGGATGGCGGGAACGAGCAGTACTTC
CDR3aa: CASKDGGNEQYF

d_gene: NA
j_gene: TRBJ2-7
abundance: NA
v_gene: TRBV29-1
CDR3nt: TGCAGCGTTGGTCTGGGCAGCCAGTACGAGCAGTACTTC
CDR3aa: CSVGLGSQYEQYF

d_gene: NA
j_gene: TRBJ2-6
abundance: NA
v_gene: TRBV3-1
CDR3nt: TGTGCCAGCAGCCAAGAAACGCAGGGGGGAACTAGGGGGGCCAACGTCCTGACTTTC
CDR3aa: CASSQETQGGTRGANVLTF

d_gene: TRBD1
j_gene: TRBJ2-7
abundance: many
v_gene: TRBV27
CDR3nt: TGTGCCAGCAGTCTCCGGACAGGGGGCTACGAGCAGTACTTC
CDR3aa: CASSLRTGGYEQYF

d_gene: TRBD1
j_gene: TRBJ1-6
abundance: NA
v_gene: TRBV7-9
CDR3nt: TGTGCCAGCAGCCAGTCGACAGGGAATAATTCACCCCTCCACTTT
CDR3aa: CASSQSTGNNSPLHF

d_gene: NA
j_gene: TRBJ2-7
abundance: NA
v_gene: TRBV7-2
CDR3nt: TGTGCCAGCAGCTTTAGCCCAGGCTCCTACGAGCAGTACTTC
CDR3aa: CASSFSPGSYEQYF

d_gene: NA
j_gene: TRBJ1-2
abundance: NA
v_gene: TRBV6-2/TRBV6-3
CDR3nt: TGTGCCAGCAGATTACGGGCCCTCGATGGCTACACCTTC
CDR3aa: CASRLRALDGYTF

d_gene: TRBD1
j_gene: TRBJ1-1
abundance: few
v_gene: TRBV29-1
CDR3nt: TGCAGCGCTGGCGGACAGGGGAACACTGAAGCTTTCTTT
CDR3aa: CSAGGQGNTEAFF

d_gene: NA
j_gene: TRBJ1-5
abundance: NA
v_gene: TRBV4-1
CDR3nt: TGCGCCAGCAGCCAAGATATGAGGCGGGGGCTCAATCAGCCCCAGCATTTT
CDR3aa: CASSQDMRRGLNQPQHF

d_gene: NA
j_gene: TRBJ2-1
abundance: NA
v_gene: TRBV6-5
CDR3nt: TGTGCCAGCAGTGATCAGGGCTATGAGCAGTTCTTC
CDR3aa: CASSDQGYEQFF

d_gene: NA
j_gene: TRBJ2-3
abundance: NA
v_gene: TRBV4-2
CDR3nt: TGTGCCAGCAGCCAAGGGACTACCGCAGATACGCAGTATTTT
CDR3aa: CASSQGTTADTQYF

d_gene: TRBD2
j_gene: TRBJ2-7
abundance: NA
v_gene: TRBV20-1
CDR3nt: TGCAGTGCTAGAGGGGCTAGCGGGAGAACCTACGAGCAGTACTTC
CDR3aa: CSARGASGRTYEQYF

d_gene: TRBD1
j_gene: TRBJ2-3
abundance: NA
v_gene: TRBV7-6
CDR3nt: TGTGCCAGCAGCTTATCAGGGACAGGGGGGGGAACAGATACGCAGTATTTT
CDR3aa: CASSLSGTGGGTDTQYF

d_gene: TRBD1
j_gene: TRBJ2-7
abundance: NA
v_gene: TRBV5-1
CDR3nt: TGCGCCAGCAGCCGTGGGACAGGGTTCCGTGACAATGAGCAGTACTTC
CDR3aa: CASSRGTGFRDNEQYF

d_gene: TRBD2
j_gene: TRBJ2-5
abundance: once
v_gene: TRBV28
CDR3nt: TGTGCCAGCCAGGAAGGACTAGTAATCGAGACCCAGTACTTC
CDR3aa: CASQEGLVIETQYF

d_gene: NA
j_gene: TRBJ2-3
abundance: NA
v_gene: TRBV7-9
CDR3nt: TGTGCCAGCAGCTTAAGTACAGATACGCAGAATTTT
CDR3aa: CASSLSTDTQNF

d_gene: TRBD1
j_gene: TRBJ1-2
abundance: NA
v_gene: TRBV28
CDR3nt: TGTGCCAGCAGTATCCACAGGGGGACCAGTCCACACTATGGCTACACCTTC
CDR3aa: CASSIHRGTSPHYGYTF

d_gene: NA
j_gene: TRBJ1-4
abundance: NA
v_gene: TRBV6-5
CDR3nt: TGTGCCAGCAGTTACAACCGTGGAGGAGAAAAACTGTTTTTT
CDR3aa: CASSYNRGGEKLFF

d_gene: NA
j_gene: TRBJ1-5
abundance: NA
v_gene: TRBV21-1
CDR3nt: TGTGCCAGCAGCAAGGGGAGGGGGCGTCAGCCCCAGCATTTT
CDR3aa: CASSKGRGRQPQHF

d_gene: NA
j_gene: TRBJ1-1
abundance: NA
v_gene: TRBV4-1
CDR3nt: TGCGCCAGCAGCCAGACGGACGGAGGTATGAACACTGAAGCTTTCTTT
CDR3aa: CASSQTDGGMNTEAFF

d_gene: NA
j_gene: TRBJ2-5
abundance: NA
v_gene: TRBV4-2
CDR3nt: TGTGCCAGCAGCCCCATTCCCGGTCGGGAGCAGTACTTC
CDR3aa: CASSPIPGREQYF